The 26 T cell receptor beta chains presented below share a single source sample, sequenced in a study of blood T cell repertoires in COVID-19 (TCRdb year 2020). To prepare the library, the immunoSEQ multiplex PCR assay was applied. The clones in this table, taken by TCRdb from immuneACCESS, are in-frame only. Not every clone is retained; where verified, under half of the shortfall comes from an unresolved V gene, and the cause of the rest is unknown. This sample has roughly 200,000 clones in its table, and roughly 83% of those were observed once. Around 5.7% of the sample belongs to the ten largest clones. The material sequenced was PBMCs or T cells enriched from blood (not recorded which). These TCRs come from a middle-aged man with acute COVID-19.

V usage is TRBV21-1 and J usage is TRBJ2-2; the D segment call TRBD1 is taken from the table without a DNA check. TRBV21-1 represents a pseudogene. The CDR3 runs 15 residues. The CDR3 sequence is CASSKGQGNTGELFF. The CDR3 DNA is TGTGCCAGCAGCAAGGGACAGGGGAACACCGGGGAGCTGTTTTTT.

The chain links TRBV7-2 to TRBJ1-5; D possibly corresponds to TRBD1 (5 bases). There are 16 residues in the CDR3. The germline V gene has CDR1 SGHTA and CDR2 FQGNSA. Deletions cut 3 bases from V and 3 bases from J, with 15 bases between. This chain's CDR3 is CASSLAGGFINQPQHF. The CDR3 DNA reads as TGTGCCAGCAGCTTGGCGGGGGGTTTTATCAATCAGCCCCAGCATTTT.

V gene TRBV10-2 combines with J gene TRBJ1-6; D is unclear. Deletions cut 4 bases from V and 9 bases from J, with 13 bases between. The V gene's germline CDR1 is WSHSY and CDR2 SAAADI. This CDR3 has 14 amino acids. The CDR3 bases are TGCGCCAGCAGTGTAGAAGGGAGCAGTTCACCCCTCCACTTT. It is translated as CASSVEGSSSPLHF.

The V and J genes are TRBV9 and TRBJ2-3, with 10 bases identical to TRBD2. With V trimmed by 2 bases and J by 4 bases, 1 base remained unmatched. Looked up from germline, CDR1 is SGDLS and CDR2 is YYNGEE. The CDR3 has 14 amino acids. The DNA of the CDR3 is TGTGCCAGCAGCGTCCTAGCGGGAGCAGATACGCAGTATTTT. Amino acids: CASSVLAGADTQYF.

The V call is TRBV10-1, the J call TRBJ2-3, with 11 bases identical to TRBD2. CDR1 is WNHNN and CDR2 is SYGVQD in the germline V gene (reference sequence). Losses at the gene ends were 0 bases for V and 2 bases for J; bases not matched to a gene: 4. The CDR3 spans 17 residues. Here the CDR3 DNA reads TGCGCCAGCAGTGAGTCGGGGACTAGCGGAGACACAGATACGCAGTATTTT. It yields the protein CASSESGTSGDTDTQYF.

The chain recombines TRBV4-1 with TRBJ1-1, with D tentatively TRBD1 (5 bases). The V gene lost 4 bases and the J gene lost 1 base, with 16 bases spanning the gap. The CDR3 spans 16 residues. Germline V gene data show CDR1 as MGHRA and CDR2 as YSYEKL. Here the CDR3 reads CASSRGTGARNTEAFF. Written as DNA, the CDR3 is TGCGCCAGCAGCCGCGGGACGGGTGCTCGGAACACTGAAGCTTTCTTT.

The V call is TRBV19, the J call TRBJ1-6, with 7 bases that match TRBD1. The CDR3 runs to 14 residues. The germline V gene has CDR1 LNHDA and CDR2 SQIVND (reference sequence). The V and J ends lost 7 bases and 7 bases, in that order; junction bases with no gene match: 7. The CDR3 reads CASNRGDWNSPLHF. The CDR3 coding sequence is TGTGCCAGTAACAGGGGCGATTGGAATTCACCCCTCCACTTT.

The V gene is TRBV7-9, the J gene TRBJ1-4; 9 bases align to TRBD1. The CDR3 extends over 16 amino acids. Germline V gives CDR1 SEHNR, CDR2 FQNEAQ (reference sequence). Germline trimming cut 5 bases from V and 7 bases from J; bases unmatched to any gene: 11. CDR3: CASSLGMRTGVEKLFF. The CDR3, as DNA: TGTGCCAGCAGCCTGGGGATGAGGACAGGGGTTGAAAAACTGTTTTTT.

This chain joins TRBV28 and TRBJ1-6, with 9 bases fitting TRBD1. V lost 8 bases to trimming and J lost 9 bases; unmatched junction nucleotides: 8. CDR3 size: 14 residues. In germline, CDR1 is MDHEN, CDR2 SYDVKM. The DNA of the CDR3 is TGTGCCAGCGGCCGGGACAGGGTCGTTTCACCCCTCCACTTT. This sequence encodes CASGRDRVVSPLHF.

This chain joins TRBV5-1 and TRBJ2-4, with unresolved D. V was cut by 0 bases and J by 7 bases, with 8 bases left in between. CDR1 and CDR2 from the germline V gene are SGHRS and YFSETQ. The CDR3 spans 13 residues. This CDR3 is CASSLEPRNIQYF. CDR3 DNA sequence: TGCGCCAGCAGCTTGGAGCCGCGGAACATTCAGTACTTC.

The chain couples TRBV10-3 to TRBJ1-2; 7 bases are shared with TRBD1. CDR1 is ENHRY, CDR2 SYGVKD, per germline. Unmatched junction bases numbered 12, after V lost 3 bases and J lost 8 bases. There are 15 residues in the CDR3. CDR3 bases: TGTGCCATCAGTGACAGGAGCGACAGGGTATTAGGCTACACCTTC. Encoded protein: CAISDRSDRVLGYTF.

The chain couples TRBV7-2 to TRBJ2-1; D gene uncertain. Trimming stripped 5 bases from V and 5 bases from J, with 10 bases between. This CDR3 is 13 amino acids long. Looked up from germline, CDR1 is SGHTA and CDR2 is FQGNSA. CDR3 sequence reads: CASSATGNNEQFF. The CDR3 region has the DNA TGTGCCAGCAGCGCGACGGGTAACAATGAGCAGTTCTTC.

CDR3 DNA sequence: TGTGCCAGCAGCCAAGAGCCCGGGAATGAGCAGTTCTTC. Its protein product is CASSQEPGNEQFF. The V and J genes are TRBV3-1 (or the pseudogene TRBV3-2) and TRBJ2-1; no clear D gene. V lost 0 bases to trimming and J lost 7 bases, with 7 bases between them. The V gene's germline CDR1 is LGHDT and CDR2 YNNKEL (reference sequence). This CDR3 spans 13 amino acids.

The J gene is TRBJ2-1, the V gene TRBV19, with 9 bases lining up with TRBD2. V gave up 5 bases and J gave up 9 bases; unmatched junction bases: 5. Germline V gene data show CDR1 as LNHDA and CDR2 as SQIVND (reference sequence). The CDR3 is made up of 13 amino acids. The CDR3 nucleotides are TGTGCCAGTAGTGCAAATAGCGGGAGTGAGCAGTTCTTC. Translating it yields CASSANSGSEQFF.

The V gene is TRBV28, the J gene TRBJ1-2; D might be TRBD1 (6 bases). Trimming cost V 6 bases and J 2 bases, with 16 bases left between them. CDR1 and CDR2 from the germline V gene are MDHEN and SYDVKM. This CDR3 region has 15 residues. The CDR3 sequence is CASRPPGQKNYGYTF. In nucleotides, the CDR3 is TGTGCCAGCAGACCCCCGGGACAAAAAAACTATGGCTACACCTTC.

As DNA, the CDR3 is TGCGCCAGCAGCCGACAGTTTGCAACTAATGAAAAACTGTTTTTT. It is translated as CASSRQFATNEKLFF. The rearrangement links TRBV4-1 to TRBJ1-4, with D possibly being TRBD1 (5 bases). CDR3 length equals 15 residues. Germline V gene data show CDR1 as MGHRA and CDR2 as YSYEKL. V was cut by 4 bases and J by 0 bases, with 9 bases left in between.

CDR3: CASVRREGFVGEQFF. The CDR3 DNA follows: TGTGCCAGCGTTCGGCGGGAAGGCTTTGTAGGTGAGCAGTTCTTC. The chain carries TRBV27 and TRBJ2-1, with a tentative D call TRBD2 (6 bases). The V gene's germline CDR1 is MNHEY and CDR2 SMNVEV (reference sequence). The V and J ends lost 8 bases and 9 bases respectively, with 23 bases between them. The CDR3 runs to 15 residues.

This clone was counted only a few times. The V and J genes are TRBV6-5 and TRBJ2-7; TRBD1 might be the D (5 bases). There are 13 residues in the CDR3. Trimming took off 0 bases at V and 6 bases at J, with 9 bases between the two ends. Germline V gene sequence: CDR1 MNHEY, CDR2 SVGAGI. The CDR3 here is CASSYSQGFEQYF. CDR3 nucleotides: TGTGCCAGCAGTTACTCGCAGGGATTCGAGCAGTACTTC.

This clone was picked up one time. V and J are TRBV6-5 and TRBJ2-1; 7 bases agree with TRBD1. Germline V lookup: CDR1 MNHEY, CDR2 SVGAGI. The CDR3 extends over 15 amino acids. V lost 6 bases, J lost 4 bases, and 9 bases stayed unmatched. The CDR3 DNA is TGTGCCAGCAGCCGACCCGGGACAGCTTACAATGAGCAGTTCTTC. Encoded protein: CASSRPGTAYNEQFF.

V is TRBV5-6 and J is TRBJ1-4; tentative D call: TRBD1 (5 bases). The CDR3 has 16 residues. The germline V gene encodes CDR1 SGHDT and CDR2 YYEEEE. Trimming took off 0 bases at V and 8 bases at J, with 17 bases between the two ends. CDR3 protein: CASSLGSKGHEEKLFF. The CDR3 nucleotides read TGTGCCAGCAGCTTGGGGTCGAAGGGGCACGAAGAAAAACTGTTTTTT.

This chain connects TRBV5-6 to TRBJ2-7; tentative D call: TRBD2 (5 bases). With 4 bases removed from V and 4 bases from J, the gap between germline ends came to 6 bases. Germline V gene data show CDR1 as SGHDT and CDR2 as YYEEEE. The CDR3 spans 11 residues. The CDR3 loop reads CASSEGYEQYF. The CDR3, as DNA: TGTGCCAGCAGCGAGGGTTACGAGCAGTACTTC.

This clone has only one observation. The V call is TRBV5-5, the J call TRBJ2-1; D is perhaps TRBD1 (6 bases). Trimming took 4 bases from V and 7 from J, leaving 24 bases between them. Germline CDR1 and CDR2: SGHKS and YYEKEE (reference sequence). The CDR3 sequence is 17 residues long. CDR3 region: CASSVSPTKGVGNEQFF. The CDR3 DNA sequence: TGTGCCAGCAGCGTCTCACCAACGAAGGGGGTCGGGAATGAGCAGTTCTTC.

This clone was counted ten times or more. DNA of the CDR3: TGTGCCAGCAGTAGAGACAGTAGAGAGACCCAGTACTTC. Its translation is CASSRDSRETQYF. The V gene is TRBV12-3 or TRBV12-4, the J gene TRBJ2-5; D perhaps matches TRBD1 (5 bases). V was trimmed by 5 bases and J by 4 bases, leaving 11 bases between them. The CDR3 is 13 amino acids.

The chain is built from TRBV29-1 and TRBJ2-3; D not certain. Germline V gene lookup returns CDR1 SQVTM and CDR2 ANQGSEA. The CDR3 runs 15 residues. Trimming removed 0 bases from V and 1 base from J, with 11 bases in between. As DNA, the CDR3 is TGCAGCGTTGAAGAGACCCAGGTGGGCACAGATACGCAGTATTTT. This sequence encodes CSVEETQVGTDTQYF.

The chain carries TRBV18 and TRBJ2-2; perhaps TRBD1 as D (5 bases). CDR3 length equals 15 residues. Trimming left V 1 base short and J 0 bases short, with 6 bases between. Germline CDR1 KGHSH, CDR2 LQKENI. This CDR3 reads CASSPLQANTGELFF. The CDR3 DNA sequence: TGTGCCAGCTCACCACTACAGGCGAACACCGGGGAGCTGTTTTTT.

This clone was counted a single time. The chain couples TRBV7-9 to TRBJ2-3, with 10 positions matching TRBD2. Germline trimming cut 1 base from V and 4 bases from J; bases unmatched to any gene: 2. Germline assignment: CDR1 SEHNR and CDR2 FQNEAQ (reference sequence). The CDR3 has 15 residues. The CDR3 bases are TGTGCCAGCAGCTTAGAAAGCGGGAGGGCAGATACGCAGTATTTT. The encoded protein is CASSLESGRADTQYF.